This TCR beta chain was found in a study of shared clonotypes between healthy human individuals. Sequencing used immunoSEQ multiplex PCR; TCRdb keeps in-frame clones, though not all of them. The sample holds about 1 million clones, about three quarters seen once. CDR3 length: 17 amino acids. The germline gives CDR1 SGDLS, CDR2 YYNGEE. The V gene lost 0 bases and the J gene lost 0 bases, with 13 bases spanning the gap. Sequencing was carried out using memory CD4+ T cells sorted from blood. As to subset: CD45RA-negative fraction. The source of this sequence is a man aged 18 to 30 in good health. The V and J genes are TRBV9 and TRBJ2-1, with a possible D match to TRBD2 (6 bases). CDR3 nucleotides: TGTGCCAGCAGCGTAGAAGTGGAGGGCCTCTCCTACAATGAGCAGTTCTTC. Its translation is CASSVEVEGLSYNEQFF.